In this sample, the clone carrying this T cell receptor beta chain turned up a few times. The antigen is not known. V was cut by 11 bases and J by 0 bases, with 4 bases left in between. The germline gives CDR1 SGHDN, CDR2 FVKESK. The CDR3 has 10 residues. The data stem from a study of T-cell memory formation after mild COVID-19. General study findings and limits: Later expanders leaned CD4+, whereas day 15 to 85 contracting clones were balanced CD4/CD8. Pre-infection memory contained some responding clones, which suggested that cross-reactive memory had joined. CD4+ contracting clones were found mainly in CM and EM, and CD8+ ones in EMRA.

TCRdb used MiXCR to reprocess the 5' RACE reads, holding one entry per CDR3 protein. The table includes 250,000 to 400,000 distinct CDR3 sequences, 14% detected once. The TCR sequence derives from a man aged 18-30 years who had mild COVID-19 (a few samples of this study predate the infection). Cell type and time point are not known. Sequenced material: PBMCs or a T cell subset sorted from them (not recorded which). The rearrangement joins TRBV14 to TRBJ1-1; no reliable D call. CDR3 sequence: CAAMNTEAFF. The DNA for the CDR3 is TGTGCCGCTATGAACACTGAAGCTTTCTTT.